These 13 T cell receptor beta chains share one sample of origin, sequenced in a study of blood T cells in healthy people across ages. With a J-beta primer mix and a sample-barcoded 5' primer, a second PCR ran 7 to 11 cycles. Each CDR3 protein is one row after TCRdb ran MiXCR on the 5' RACE reads. There are over 600,000 distinct CDR3 sequences in the sample; roughly three fifths occur only once, and 25% to 30% lies in the top ten. Sequencing input: blood. Receptors were obtained from a man in his forties or fifties in good health.

This clonotype was detected once. The rearrangement links TRBV6-1 to TRBJ2-1, with a weak D call TRBD2 (7 bases). Deletions cut 1 base from V and 2 bases from J, with 12 bases between. The germline gives CDR1 MNHNS, CDR2 SASEGT. The CDR3 is made up of 16 amino acids. This chain's CDR3 is CASSEGWGGPYNEQFF. The CDR3 nucleotides read TGTGCCAGCAGTGAAGGGTGGGGGGGCCCCTACAATGAGCAGTTCTTC.

The sample holds a few counts of this clonotype. The V and J genes are TRBV6-6 and TRBJ2-7; D is undetermined. With 7 bases removed from V and 6 bases from J, the gap between germline ends came to 13 bases. This CDR3 spans 12 amino acids. In germline, CDR1 is MNHNY, CDR2 SVGAGI (reference sequence). CDR3 DNA: TGTGCCAGCACCGGAACATCGGGCGAGCAGTACTTC. It specifies CASTGTSGEQYF.

This clonotype was observed a handful of times. This chain connects TRBV27 to TRBJ1-2; D is ambiguous. This CDR3 spans 16 amino acids. V gave up 1 base and J gave up 2 bases, with 14 bases separating them. Germline loops: CDR1 MNHEY, CDR2 SMNVEV (reference sequence). The CDR3 protein is CASSLYRGGNNYGYTF. In DNA, the CDR3 is TGTGCCAGCAGTTTATATCGTGGTGGGAACAACTATGGCTACACCTTC.

The CDR3 nucleotides read TGTGCCAGCAGACCACTTGGCGGGGAGCTGTTTTTT. This translates into CASRPLGGELFF. The chain employs TRBV14 and TRBJ2-2; D unresolved. The CDR3 has 12 residues. Trimming cost V 6 bases and J 7 bases, with 9 bases left between them. Germline V CDR1 and CDR2: SGHDN, FVKESK.

The J gene is TRBJ2-3, the V gene TRBV4-2; D is ambiguous. Between the trimmed V and J ends, which lost 0 bases and 3 bases, there was a span of 13 bases. Germline V gene lookup returns CDR1 LGHNA and CDR2 YNFKEQ. This CDR3 is 16 amino acids long. CDR3: CASSQEWAGITDTQYF. Written as DNA, the CDR3 is TGTGCCAGCAGCCAAGAATGGGCAGGTATTACAGATACGCAGTATTTT.

The CDR3 DNA reads as TGTGCCAGCAGCTTATGGTCCCTGGCAGGCCGTAGCAATCAGCCCCAGCATTTT. As protein: CASSLWSLAGRSNQPQHF. J is TRBJ1-5 and V is TRBV7-8; no firm D call. The germline V and J ends were trimmed by 2 bases and 0 bases, with 17 bases remaining between them. CDR3 length equals 18 residues. Germline lookup yields CDR1 SGHVS and CDR2 FQNEAQ.

The chain is built from TRBV28 and TRBJ2-1; possibly TRBD1 or TRBD2 for D (5 bases each). Trimming cost V 8 bases and J 4 bases, with 12 bases left between them. This CDR3 comprises 13 residues. Germline V CDR1 and CDR2: MDHEN, SYDVKM. CDR3 sequence (DNA): TGTGCCAGCGGGGGAGTCCCTTACAATGAGCAGTTCTTC. Encoded protein: CASGGVPYNEQFF.

V is TRBV4-3 and J is TRBJ2-7, with 7 bases that match TRBD1. With 2 bases clipped from V and 2 bases from J, the junction kept 3 bases outside the gene matches. Germline V gene sequence: CDR1 LGHNA, CDR2 YSLEER. This CDR3 has 14 amino acids. The CDR3 sequence: CASSQSTGPYEQYF. In DNA, the CDR3 is TGCGCCAGCAGCCAATCGACAGGGCCCTACGAGCAGTACTTC.

This clonotype came up a few times. The V and J genes are TRBV15 and TRBJ2-2; D might be TRBD1 (6 bases). The CDR3 covers 16 residues. Germline V gene sequence: CDR1 LNHNV, CDR2 YYDKDF (reference sequence). With 5 bases removed from V and 0 bases from J, the gap between germline ends came to 13 bases. CDR3 DNA: TGTGCCACCAGCGGATGGGACACCTCGAACACCGGGGAGCTGTTTTTT. Translating it yields CATSGWDTSNTGELFF. Drawing the rest from reference TRBV15 and TRBJ2-2, the complete variable domain is DAMVIQNPRYQVTQFGKPVTLSCSQTLNHNVMYWYQQKSSQAPKLLFHYYDKDFNNEADTPDNFQSRRPNTSFCFLDIRSPGLGDTAMYLCATSGWDTSNTGELFFGEGSRLTVL.

This chain joins TRBV5-6 and TRBJ1-5; D is perhaps TRBD1 (5 bases). Germline V lookup: CDR1 SGHDT, CDR2 YYEEEE. V was clipped by 3 bases and J by 3 bases, with 13 bases between them. The CDR3 has 15 amino acids. As DNA, the CDR3 is TGTGCCAGCAGCTCTATGGGGGGATTCAATCAGCCCCAGCATTTT. It encodes CASSSMGGFNQPQHF.

The J gene is TRBJ2-5, the V gene TRBV20-1; perhaps TRBD2 as D (6 bases). The CDR3 extends over 13 amino acids. CDR1 and CDR2 (germline): DFQATT, SNEGSKA (reference sequence). V lost 6 bases and J lost 2, with 13 bases in between. The CDR3 protein is CSAHRGGQETQYF. The CDR3 region has the DNA TGCAGTGCCCACCGGGGAGGACAAGAGACCCAGTACTTC.

The chain links TRBV29-1 to TRBJ1-2; no definite D call. The CDR3 contains 13 residues. Per the germline V gene, CDR1 is SQVTM and CDR2 is ANQGSEA. V was clipped by 4 bases and J by 3 bases, with 12 bases between them. CDR3 protein: CSVGEGVDYGYTF. In DNA form, the CDR3 reads TGCAGCGTTGGTGAGGGAGTCGACTATGGCTACACCTTC.

Worth noting for this clonotype: The germline gene is not matched at one end of the junction; a read error may be the cause. This chain joins TRBV2 and TRBJ2-7, with D hard to call. The length of the CDR3 is 11 residues. The V gene's germline CDR1 is SNHLY and CDR2 FYNNEI. CDR3 nucleotide sequence: TGTGCCAGCACCGGAAGGTACGAGCGGTACTTC. Amino acid sequence: CASTGRYERYF.